One T cell receptor beta chain is described in this entry. In the authors' workflow: Amplification of reference gene primers provided the estimated nucleated cell counts. Assay: immunoSEQ multiplex PCR; the TCRdb copy retains only in-frame clones and omits some. D and trimming come from the DNA, and the V and J calls and clone size come from that table. The sample records about 250,000 clones, about nine tenths being singletons. The CDR3 contains 18 residues. With 4 bases clipped from V and 1 base from J, the junction kept 4 bases outside the gene matches. Per the germline V gene, CDR1 is MGHRA and CDR2 is YSYEKL. The data belong to a study of blood T cell repertoires in COVID-19. As for the study in general: Sample material is recorded as cDNA or gDNA derived from T cells, B-cell-depleted T cells, or PBMCs.

Sequences were obtained from peripheral blood. The rearrangement uses TRBV4-1 and TRBJ2-6, with TRBD2 identical over 13 bases. The TCR comes from a woman aged 55-69 years who had recovered from COVID-19. DNA for the CDR3: TGCGCCAGCAGCCGAGGACTAGCGGGGGCGTCTGGGGCCAACGTCCTGACTTTC. It encodes CASSRGLAGASGANVLTF.